Listed below are T cell receptor beta chains from one sample, sequenced in a study of blood T cells in healthy people across ages. A single record per CDR3 protein comes from TCRdb applying MiXCR to the 5' RACE reads. In the table there are 1.6 million or so distinct CDR3 sequences, about 31% of which are singletons. Sample: blood. These receptors all come from a woman between 25 and 40 years old in good health. Both conserved end residues are part of each CDR3. A D gene is named only where the DNA matches it firmly. Clone size, where shown, is once, few, many, or a class for clones that have expanded.

>TRBJ2-7|-|-|TRBV19
CASSIQSPPYEQYF
TGTGCCAGTAGTATTCAGTCGCCACCCTACGAGCAGTACTTC
>TRBJ2-2|TRBD2|-|TRBV6-5
CASSHAPGLAGGNTGELFF
TGTGCCAGCAGTCACGCTCCGGGACTAGCGGGGGGGAACACCGGGGAGCTGTTTTTT
>TRBJ1-2|-|many|TRBV20-1
CSAREGVTNYGYTF
TGCAGTGCTAGGGAAGGGGTTACTAACTATGGCTACACCTTC
>TRBJ1-4|TRBD1|few|TRBV20-1
CSAAAGQGSNEKLFF
TGCAGTGCTGCCGCCGGACAGGGGTCCAATGAAAAACTGTTTTTT
>TRBJ1-5|TRBD1|-|TRBV28
CASSLGQGAIQPQHF
TGTGCCAGCAGCTTGGGACAGGGGGCGATCCAGCCCCAGCATTTT
>TRBJ2-3|TRBD2|-|TRBV6-1
CASSELTSGLNADTQYF
TGTGCCAGCAGTGAACTGACTAGCGGGTTAAATGCAGATACGCAGTATTTT
>TRBJ2-1|-|-|TRBV3-1
CASSRRGGANNEQFF
TGTGCCAGCAGCCGTAGGGGCGGGGCTAACAATGAGCAGTTCTTC
>TRBJ1-6|-|few|TRBV4-2
CASSQDSQLRSPLHF
TGTGCCAGCAGCCAAGATTCACAGTTGAGATCACCCCTCCACTTT
>TRBJ2-3|-|few|TRBV6-5
CASSSWRDRRTDTQYF
TGTGCCAGCAGCTCTTGGAGGGATCGGCGCACAGATACGCAGTATTTT
>TRBJ2-3|TRBD2|once|TRBV24-1
CATSGLAGVDTQYF
TGTGCCACCAGTGGTCTAGCGGGAGTAGATACGCAGTATTTT
>TRBJ2-1|-|-|TRBV4-1
CASSQLASASYNEQFF
TGCGCCAGCAGCCAACTAGCTTCTGCGTCCTACAATGAGCAGTTCTTC
>TRBJ2-7|TRBD2|-|TRBV28
CASRPGTSGRTEQYF
TGTGCCAGCAGACCTGGGACTAGCGGGAGAACCGAGCAGTACTTC
>TRBJ2-3|-|few|TRBV29-1
CSVDPHTDTQYF
TGCAGCGTTGACCCCCACACAGATACGCAGTATTTT
>TRBJ2-5|TRBD2|-|TRBV6-5
CASSSWSSGLVVGETQYF
TGTGCCAGCAGTTCCTGGAGTAGCGGGCTTGTTGTCGGGGAGACCCAGTACTTC
>TRBJ2-5|TRBD2|-|TRBV6-2/TRBV6-3
CASGETSGQETQYF
TGTGCCAGCGGGGAAACTAGCGGCCAAGAGACCCAGTACTTC
>TRBJ2-3|-|few|TRBV12-3/TRBV12-4
CASSLRFRTDTQYF
TGTGCCAGCAGTTTACGGTTCCGCACAGATACGCAGTATTTT
>TRBJ2-1|TRBD1|few|TRBV7-9
CASSRPGQGKINEQFF
TGTGCCAGCAGCCGGCCGGGACAGGGAAAGATCAATGAGCAGTTCTTC
>TRBJ2-1|TRBD2|few|TRBV11-2
CASSLRGLAGVNEQFF
TGTGCCAGCAGCTTACGTGGACTAGCGGGAGTCAATGAGCAGTTCTTC
>TRBJ2-7|TRBD2|-|TRBV20-1
CSAPPVVGTSTITYEQYF
TGCAGTGCTCCGCCAGTCGTCGGGACTAGCACCATAACCTACGAGCAGTACTTC
>TRBJ2-3|-|-|TRBV20-1
CSATPLYERDNQDTQYF
TGCAGTGCAACTCCCCTATACGAGCGGGACAATCAAGATACGCAGTATTTT
>TRBJ2-1|-|-|TRBV6-5
CASSTAHNEQFF
TGTGCCAGCAGTACTGCCCACAATGAGCAGTTCTTC
>TRBJ2-5|-|few|TRBV25-1
CASSVSDWFRKETQYF
TGTGCCAGCAGTGTTTCGGACTGGTTTAGAAAAGAGACCCAGTACTTC
>TRBJ2-1|TRBD2|-|TRBV27
CASSSKRGATYNEQFF
TGTGCCAGCAGTTCGAAGCGGGGGGCCACCTACAATGAGCAGTTCTTC
>TRBJ2-2|TRBD1|-|TRBV7-6
CASSLRDRDTGELFF
TGTGCCAGCAGCTTACGGGACAGGGACACCGGGGAGCTGTTTTTT
>TRBJ2-5|-|many|TRBV20-1
CSATSPRTWETQYF
TGCAGTGCCACAAGCCCCCGGACATGGGAGACCCAGTACTTC
>TRBJ1-2|-|-|TRBV6-1
CASSEDSLGYGYTF
TGTGCCAGCAGTGAAGACAGTTTGGGCTATGGCTACACCTTC
>TRBJ2-7|TRBD1|few|TRBV28
CASSFSDRGPYEQYF
TGTGCCAGCAGTTTCTCGGACAGGGGACCCTACGAGCAGTACTTC
>TRBJ2-1|TRBD2|few|TRBV28
CASTERLAGVEQFF
TGTGCCAGCACCGAAAGACTAGCGGGAGTTGAGCAGTTCTTC
>TRBJ2-1|TRBD2|few|TRBV4-1
CASSQEVGGYNEQFF
TGCGCCAGCAGCCAAGAGGTGGGAGGGTACAATGAGCAGTTCTTC
>TRBJ1-4|-|-|TRBV25-1
CASSDLQGGGEKLFF
TGTGCCAGCAGTGACCTCCAAGGCGGGGGGGAAAAACTGTTTTTT
>TRBJ2-1|TRBD2|few|TRBV7-9
CASGGTSGSLSHEQFF
TGTGCCAGCGGGGGGACTAGCGGGAGTTTATCACATGAGCAGTTCTTC
>TRBJ2-7|TRBD2|few|TRBV11-2
CASSLVLAGDYEQYF
TGTGCCAGCAGCTTAGTTCTAGCGGGGGATTACGAGCAGTACTTC
>TRBJ2-6|-|-|TRBV27
CASSLTESLPGANVLTF
TGTGCCAGCAGCTTGACAGAATCCTTACCTGGGGCCAACGTCCTGACTTTC
>TRBJ1-2|-|-|TRBV6-6
CASNYQGTDYGYTF
TGCGCCAGCAATTACCAGGGGACTGACTATGGCTACACCTTC
>TRBJ2-3|-|-|TRBV20-1
CSARDLTRATDTQYF
TGCAGTGCTAGAGATCTTACGAGAGCGACAGATACGCAGTATTTT
>TRBJ2-7|-|few|TRBV20-1
CSAPAKGRYEQYF
TGCAGTGCCCCGGCTAAGGGGAGGTACGAGCAGTACTTC
>TRBJ2-7|TRBD1|-|TRBV28
CASLGTGGFYEQYF
TGTGCCAGCCTAGGGACAGGGGGCTTTTACGAGCAGTACTTC
>TRBJ2-7|-|-|TRBV20-1
CSARDLDSEDYEQYF
TGCAGTGCTAGAGACCTGGACAGCGAAGACTACGAGCAGTACTTC
>TRBJ2-7|TRBD2|-|TRBV12-3/TRBV12-4
CASSATTGTSGRGGQYF
TGTGCCAGCAGTGCAACAACCGGGACTAGCGGGAGAGGCGGGCAGTACTTC
>TRBJ2-1|-|-|TRBV18
CASSRSTFSGEGNEQFF
TGTGCCAGCTCACGCTCCACATTTAGCGGAGAGGGAAATGAGCAGTTCTTC
>TRBJ2-7|-|-|TRBV7-2
CASSPDGTLTYEQYF
TGTGCCAGCAGCCCCGACGGGACTCTAACCTACGAGCAGTACTTC
>TRBJ2-7|TRBD1|-|TRBV5-5
CASSLRDRIYEQYF
TGTGCCAGCAGCCTCCGGGACAGGATCTACGAGCAGTACTTC
>TRBJ2-5|TRBD2|-|TRBV4-1
CASSQEGPAGAQETQYF
TGCGCCAGCAGCCAAGAGGGTCCAGCGGGGGCCCAAGAGACCCAGTACTTC
>TRBJ1-2|TRBD1|-|TRBV4-2
CASSQDRGRGQGGYTF
TGTGCCAGCAGCCAAGATAGGGGCAGGGGGCAGGGTGGCTACACCTTC
>TRBJ2-3|-|once|TRBV5-6
CASSLGLVATTDTQYF
TGTGCCAGCAGCTTGGGACTAGTCGCCACCACAGATACGCAGTATTTT
>TRBJ2-3|TRBD1|few|TRBV24-1
CATSDRAHRDRGLTDTQYF
TGTGCCACCAGTGATAGGGCTCACCGGGACAGGGGGCTCACAGATACGCAGTATTTT
>TRBJ2-7|-|-|TRBV10-3
CAIRESLANEQYF
TGTGCCATCAGGGAGTCCCTAGCGAACGAGCAGTACTTC
>TRBJ1-1|-|-|TRBV10-3
CAISEPPREAFF
TGTGCCATCAGTGAGCCCCCCAGGGAAGCTTTCTTT
>TRBJ1-1|-|-|TRBV3-1
CASSPGVPTEAFF
TGTGCCAGCAGTCCTGGGGTTCCTACTGAAGCTTTCTTT
>TRBJ2-7|-|few|TRBV25-1
CVSSELAGVEEQYF
TGTGTCAGCAGTGAACTAGCAGGAGTGGAGGAGCAGTACTTC
>TRBJ1-2|TRBD1|many|TRBV5-1
CASSQDRGGYTF
TGCGCCAGCAGCCAGGACAGGGGCGGCTACACCTTC
>TRBJ1-6|TRBD1|-|TRBV12-3/TRBV12-4
CASSFKGAIGSPLHF
TGTGCCAGCAGTTTTAAGGGGGCAATAGGTTCACCCCTCCACTTT
>TRBJ2-3|TRBD1|-|TRBV9
CASSGGTGADTQYF
TGTGCCAGCAGCGGAGGGACAGGGGCAGATACGCAGTATTTT
>TRBJ2-7|-|many|TRBV12-3/TRBV12-4
CASSLATAAYEQYF
TGTGCCAGCAGTTTAGCGACCGCTGCCTACGAGCAGTACTTC
>TRBJ1-2|-|-|TRBV27
CASSTQDSGYTF
TGTGCCAGCAGTACCCAGGACAGTGGCTACACCTTC